What follows are 23 T cell receptor beta chains derived from one specimen sequenced in a study of OX40 agonist ivuxolimab in advanced cancers. Profiled with immunoSEQ multiplex PCR; TCRdb holds only in-frame clones, not every one. The data contain more than 50,000 clones, more than 70% of them seen just once; the ten biggest clones take up around 2.3%. Sequencing was performed on CD4+ or CD8+ T cells sorted from blood, taken in a trial of the OX40 agonist ivuxolimab. The receptors were sampled from an adult with an advanced solid tumor such as melanoma, head and neck, liver or kidney cancer.

The V call is TRBV6-5, the J call TRBJ1-3; tentatively, D is TRBD1 (6 bases). Deletions cut 0 bases from V and 3 bases from J, with 9 bases between. Germline V CDR1 and CDR2: MNHEY, SVGAGI. The CDR3 has 15 residues. This CDR3 reads CASSYSRTVGNTIYF. CDR3 nucleotides: TGTGCCAGCAGTTACTCTCGGACAGTTGGAAACACCATATATTTT.

The chain employs TRBV19 and TRBJ2-3, with 8 bases identical to TRBD1. V was clipped by 5 bases and J by 1 base; unmatched bases: 5. The germline CDR1 and CDR2 sequences are LNHDA and SQIVND (reference sequence). The CDR3 consists of 15 residues. Here the CDR3 reads CASSRPGQGTDTQYF. The CDR3 nucleotides are TGTGCCAGTAGTCGACCGGGACAGGGCACAGATACGCAGTATTTT.

V and J are TRBV5-5 and TRBJ2-3; 11 bases fit TRBD2. Germline V gives CDR1 SGHKS, CDR2 YYEKEE (reference sequence). This CDR3 has 17 residues. The J segment lost 2 bases and the V segment lost 4 bases, leaving 9 bases of the junction unmatched. This CDR3 reads CASSPDAGLAVTDTQYF. Written as DNA, the CDR3 is TGTGCCAGCAGCCCGGACGCGGGACTAGCGGTCACAGATACGCAGTATTTT. The full variable domain, its missing parts supplied by reference TRBV5-5 and TRBJ2-3, is DAGVTQSPTHLIKTRGQQVTLRCSPISGHKSVSWYQQVLGQGPQFIFQYYEKEERGRGNFPDRFSARQFPNYSSELNVNALLLGDSALYLCASSPDAGLAVTDTQYFGPGTRLTVL.

This chain connects TRBV18 to TRBJ2-3; 7 bases fit TRBD1. This CDR3 spans 14 amino acids. V dropped 3 bases and J dropped 1; count of bases not matched to a gene: 1. CDR1 and CDR2 (germline): KGHSH, LQKENI. The CDR3 region has the DNA TGTGCCAGCTCACCTCAGGGGGGCACAGATACGCAGTATTTT. It translates to CASSPQGGTDTQYF.

The chain couples TRBV29-1 to TRBJ1-2, with D unclear. CDR3 length equals 12 residues. V was clipped by 7 bases and J by 2 bases, with 11 bases between them. Germline-derived CDR1 and CDR2 are SQVTM and ANQGSEA. The CDR3 region is CSALRENYGYTF. The CDR3 nucleotides are TGCAGCGCTCTCCGGGAGAACTATGGCTACACCTTC. Full variable domain (outside the CDR3, taken from reference TRBV29-1 and TRBJ1-2): SAVISQKPSRDICQRGTSLTIQCQVDSQVTMMFWYRQQPGQSLTLIATANQGSEATYESGFVIDKFPISRPNLTFSTLTVSNMSPEDSSIYLCSALRENYGYTFGSGTRLTVV.

The chain carries TRBV5-6 and TRBJ1-2, with D possibly TRBD1 on 6 matching bases. Germline V gene sequence: CDR1 SGHDT, CDR2 YYEEEE. Between the trimmed V and J ends, which lost 4 bases and 4 bases, there was a span of 11 bases. The CDR3 spans 13 residues. For the CDR3, the DNA is TGTGCCAGCAGCCTAGGGGGGTCCTATGGCTACACCTTC. This gives the protein CASSLGGSYGYTF.

J is TRBJ1-2 and V is TRBV6-5; D is ambiguous. The germline gives CDR1 MNHEY, CDR2 SVGAGI. The V gene lost 7 bases and the J gene lost 0 bases, with 6 bases spanning the gap. The CDR3 sequence is 12 residues long. The CDR3 DNA reads as TGTGCCAGCAACGACCCTAACTATGGCTACACCTTC. As protein: CASNDPNYGYTF.

The chain links TRBV27 to TRBJ2-7, with no clear D. There are 14 residues in the CDR3. The ends were cut back, 5 bases at V and 2 bases at J, with 13 bases in the middle. Germline CDR1 and CDR2: MNHEY and SMNVEV (reference sequence). CDR3 residues: CASSPREPPYEQYF. The CDR3 DNA follows: TGTGCCAGCAGTCCGAGAGAACCTCCCTACGAGCAGTACTTC.

The rearrangement joins TRBV16 to TRBJ1-5; no firm D call. Germline-derived CDR1 and CDR2 are KGHSY and FQNENV. The length of the CDR3 is 13 residues. V was shortened by 4 bases and J by 7 bases, with 11 bases between the two germline ends. CDR3 nucleotide sequence: TGTGCCAGCAGCCGCGGCGAGGTGCAGCCCCAGCATTTT. Protein sequence: CASSRGEVQPQHF.

The gene calls are TRBV6-6 and TRBJ2-1; 8 positions match TRBD1. Per germline, CDR1 MNHNY and CDR2 SVGAGI (reference sequence). V trimming: 4 bases; J trimming: 15 bases; junction bases outside the gene matches: 11. The CDR3 contains 13 residues. The CDR3 sequence is CASSSYGQGDSFF. The CDR3 bases are TGTGCCAGCAGTTCTTACGGACAGGGAGATTCGTTCTTC.

This sequence joins TRBV5-1 and TRBJ2-1; the match to TRBD2 covers 10 bases. V lost 3 bases to trimming and J lost 1 base; unmatched junction nucleotides: 10. The CDR3 consists of 18 residues. The V gene's germline CDR1 is SGHRS and CDR2 YFSETQ. The CDR3 DNA reads TGCGCCAGCAGCTCCGAGGAACTAGCGGGACTATCCTACAATGAGCAGTTCTTC. This encodes CASSSEELAGLSYNEQFF.

The V gene is TRBV19, the J gene TRBJ2-1, with a possible D match to TRBD1 (6 bases). The CDR3 is 16 residues long. V was pared by 3 bases and J by 6 bases, with 18 bases between. Germline CDR1 and CDR2: LNHDA and SQIVND (reference sequence). The DNA for the CDR3 is TGTGCCAGTAGTATCCTTAATCCTACAGGGAGCAATGAGCAGTTCTTC. Protein sequence: CASSILNPTGSNEQFF.

This chain joins TRBV5-1 and TRBJ2-1; D is perhaps TRBD1 or TRBD2 (6 bases each). The CDR3 contains 15 residues. Germline assignment: CDR1 SGHRS and CDR2 YFSETQ. V was clipped by 5 bases and J by 0 bases, with 12 bases between them. The DNA of the CDR3 is TGCGCCAGCAGACGGGGGCCTCACTCCTACAATGAGCAGTTCTTC. Protein product: CASRRGPHSYNEQFF.

This clone was observed a few times. DNA for the CDR3: TGTGCCAGCAGCCCACAACATTGGCGGAATAATTCACCCCTCCACTTT. Its translation is CASSPQHWRNNSPLHF. The V and J genes are TRBV7-8 and TRBJ1-6, with D hard to call. V dropped 5 bases and J dropped 5 bases, with 16 bases sitting between them. There are 16 residues in the CDR3. Germline CDR1 reads SGHVS; CDR2 reads FQNEAQ.

The chain has TRBV27 and TRBJ2-5, with D perhaps matching TRBD2 (6 bases). Trimming left V 4 bases short and J 3 bases short, with 15 bases between. Germline CDR1 is MNHEY and CDR2 is SMNVEV (reference sequence). This CDR3 contains 15 residues. CDR3 amino acids: CASSSRRDSKETQYF. Here the CDR3 DNA reads TGTGCCAGCAGTTCCCGCCGGGACTCAAAAGAGACCCAGTACTTC.

The CDR3 loop reads CAWRGQVEAFF. CDR3 bases: TGTGCCTGGAGGGGACAGGTTGAAGCTTTCTTT. The V and J genes are TRBV30 and TRBJ1-1, with 8 bases that match TRBD1. The V segment lost 3 bases and the J segment 7 bases; nucleotides outside the gene matches: 1. From germline, CDR1 is GTSNPN and CDR2 SVGIG (reference sequence). This CDR3 region has 11 residues.

The count of this clone is one. V gene TRBV5-1 combines with J gene TRBJ2-2, with D possibly matching TRBD2 (6 bases). This CDR3 spans 15 amino acids. Germline loops: CDR1 SGHRS, CDR2 YFSETQ. V was shortened by 4 bases and J by 0 bases, with 10 bases between the two germline ends. The CDR3 nucleotides are TGCGCCAGCAGCCCTCTAGCGACGAACACCGGGGAGCTGTTTTTT. Protein sequence: CASSPLATNTGELFF. The full variable domain, with the rest looked up from reference TRBV5-1 and TRBJ2-2, is KAGVTQTPRYLIKTRGQQVTLSCSPISGHRSVSWYQQTPGQGLQFLFEYFSETQRNKGNFPGRFSGRQFSNSRSEMNVSTLELGDSALYLCASSPLATNTGELFFGEGSRLTVL.

V gene TRBV7-2 combines with J gene TRBJ1-1, with a weak D call TRBD1 (5 bases). The CDR3 covers 14 residues. Trimming removed 5 bases from V and 1 base from J, with 11 bases in between. Germline V lookup: CDR1 SGHTA, CDR2 FQGNSA. The CDR3 DNA follows: TGTGCCAGCAGCCTTACCGGGACGAACACTGAAGCTTTCTTT. Its protein product is CASSLTGTNTEAFF.

This sequence joins TRBV6-1 and TRBJ2-7, with 7 bases that match TRBD2. The ends lost 0 bases at V and 3 bases at J; junction bases unmatched: 8. Germline V gene lookup returns CDR1 MNHNS and CDR2 SASEGT. The CDR3 length is 16 residues. CDR3 residues: CASSEAETSWYYEQYF. CDR3 in DNA: TGTGCCAGCAGTGAAGCAGAGACTAGCTGGTACTACGAGCAGTACTTC.

This clone is medium-sized in the sample. V usage is TRBV19 and J usage is TRBJ1-2; 7 nucleotides align to TRBD1. Unmatched junction bases numbered 10, after V lost 7 bases and J lost 2 bases. The length of the CDR3 is 15 residues. CDR1 LNHDA and CDR2 SQIVND come from the germline V gene (reference sequence). The CDR3 is CASIPGQERNYGYTF. CDR3 nucleotide sequence: TGTGCCAGTATCCCAGGACAGGAGAGGAACTATGGCTACACCTTC.

CDR3: CASSLSFSPGVAKNIQYF. The CDR3 DNA sequence: TGTGCCAGCAGCTTGTCGTTCTCGCCAGGGGTGGCCAAAAACATTCAGTACTTC. The chain joins TRBV5-5 to TRBJ2-4; tentative D call: TRBD1 (6 bases). Trimming took off 1 base at V and 1 base at J, with 18 bases between the two ends. The CDR3 covers 18 residues. The germline CDR1 and CDR2 sequences are SGHKS and YYEKEE (reference sequence).

The chain has TRBV7-8 and TRBJ2-3, with 9 nucleotides matching TRBD2. After removal of 5 bases from V and 4 bases from J, the junction contained 13 bases not matched to a gene. Germline V gene lookup returns CDR1 SGHVS and CDR2 FQNEAQ. The length of the CDR3 is 17 residues. In DNA form, the CDR3 reads TGTGCCAGCAGCGCCTTTAGCGGGAGCGTCAGGGCAGATACGCAGTATTTT. This encodes CASSAFSGSVRADTQYF.

The chain employs TRBV10-3 and TRBJ2-7; TRBD1 might be the D (6 bases). The V gene lost 4 bases and the J gene lost 2 bases, with 15 bases spanning the gap. CDR1 and CDR2 (germline): ENHRY, SYGVKD. The CDR3 runs to 15 residues. CDR3 nucleotides: TGTGCCATCAGTGCCTCCGGGACACATACCTACGAGCAGTACTTC. This codes for CAISASGTHTYEQYF.